A single sample gave rise to the 24 T cell receptor beta chains below, sequenced in a study of blood T cell repertoires in COVID-19. The repertoire was sequenced with immunoSEQ multiplex PCR; TCRdb's copy has only in-frame clones and lacks some. The data hold a few hundred thousand clones, with around 81% observed a single time. Sequences were obtained from peripheral blood. The source is a human donor in a cohort sampled during active COVID-19.

The chain recombines TRBV4-1 with TRBJ2-5; weak D call: TRBD2 (5 bases). The germline V gene encodes CDR1 MGHRA and CDR2 YSYEKL. The CDR3 loop spans 17 amino acids. The V gene lost 1 base and the J gene lost 3 bases, with 18 bases spanning the gap. DNA of the CDR3: TGCGCCAGCAGCCAAGCTCTCTTGCAGGCGGGCGAAGAGACCCAGTACTTC. Protein product: CASSQALLQAGEETQYF.

The chain has TRBV11-2 and TRBJ1-6; perhaps TRBD1 as D (5 bases). In germline, CDR1 is SGHAT, CDR2 FQNNGV. V was clipped by 0 bases and J by 7 bases, with 10 bases between them. The CDR3 has 15 amino acids. This chain's CDR3 is CASSLDPGRNSPLHF. In nucleotides, the CDR3 is TGTGCCAGCAGCTTAGATCCAGGGCGGAATTCACCCCTCCACTTT.

The CDR3 here is CAISESGEGTDTQYF. The DNA of the CDR3 is TGTGCCATCAGTGAGTCGGGGGAGGGGACAGATACGCAGTATTTT. The gene calls are TRBV10-3 and TRBJ2-3; 7 bases line up with TRBD2. With 0 bases clipped from V and 3 bases from J, the junction kept 3 bases outside the gene matches. Germline V gene lookup returns CDR1 ENHRY and CDR2 SYGVKD. The CDR3 has 15 residues.

This chain connects TRBV7-2 to TRBJ2-4; D is ambiguous. The CDR3 has 13 residues. V lost 1 base to trimming and J lost 4 bases, with 5 bases between them. Germline V CDR1 and CDR2: SGHTA, FQGNSA. This CDR3 reads CASSLGLKNIQYF. Written as DNA, the CDR3 is TGTGCCAGCAGCTTAGGACTTAAAAACATTCAGTACTTC.

V and J are TRBV11-2 and TRBJ1-1; D is ambiguous. From germline, CDR1 is SGHAT and CDR2 FQNNGV. CDR3 length equals 18 residues. The V end was cut by 4 bases, the J end by 4 bases, with 25 bases between. The CDR3 bases are TGTGCCAGCAGCTCAACTACCGGACGTCGGAGGTTTGGCACTGAAGCTTTCTTT. Residues: CASSSTTGRRRFGTEAFF.

The rearrangement joins TRBV28 to TRBJ1-4; 9 nucleotides agree with TRBD1. Germline trimming cut 2 bases from V and 8 bases from J; bases unmatched to any gene: 6. CDR3 size: 15 residues. Germline loops: CDR1 MDHEN, CDR2 SYDVKM. CDR3 nucleotides: TGTGCCAGCAGTTTACCCGGGACAGGGCGAGAAAAACTGTTTTTT. Its protein is CASSLPGTGREKLFF.

V usage is TRBV18 and J usage is TRBJ1-4; maybe TRBD1 (5 bases). The CDR3 loop spans 16 amino acids. Germline lookup yields CDR1 KGHSH and CDR2 LQKENI. V was pared by 1 base and J by 7 bases, with 16 bases between. This CDR3 is CASSPRAPGSGEKLFF. In DNA, the CDR3 is TGTGCCAGCTCACCACGGGCACCAGGGTCTGGTGAAAAACTGTTTTTT.

This rearrangement joins TRBV19 to TRBJ1-5; TRBD1 matches at 8 bases. Germline V gene lookup returns CDR1 LNHDA and CDR2 SQIVND (reference sequence). The CDR3 loop spans 14 amino acids. V lost 4 bases and J lost 6; bases outside the gene matches: 5. The CDR3 sequence is CASSTRGLGQPQHF. For the CDR3, the DNA is TGTGCCAGTAGTACCAGGGGGCTCGGTCAGCCCCAGCATTTT.

The rearrangement links TRBV11-3 to TRBJ1-1; a weak D match, TRBD1 (6 bases). Deletions cut 6 bases from V and 7 bases from J, with 12 bases between. CDR3 length: 12 residues. From germline, CDR1 is SGHNT and CDR2 YENEEA. The CDR3 sequence is CASSQGGGEAFF. The CDR3, as DNA: TGTGCCAGCAGTCAAGGGGGGGGTGAAGCTTTCTTT.

This rearrangement joins TRBV5-6 to TRBJ2-1, with 13 nucleotides matching TRBD2. The J segment lost 9 bases and the V segment lost 4 bases, leaving 7 bases of the junction unmatched. Germline lookup yields CDR1 SGHDT and CDR2 YYEEEE. The CDR3 length is 15 residues. In DNA, the CDR3 is TGTGCCAGCAGCGGGACTAGCGGGATAGGGAGTGAGCAGTTCTTC. Translating gives CASSGTSGIGSEQFF.

This chain links TRBV6-6 with TRBJ2-4, with D perhaps TRBD2 (5 bases). Germline-derived CDR1 and CDR2 are MNHNY and SVGAGI (reference sequence). Trimming left V 0 bases short and J 8 bases short, with 14 bases between. The CDR3 loop spans 15 amino acids. The CDR3 reads CASSYSEGRSDIQYF. The CDR3 DNA follows: TGTGCCAGCAGTTACTCAGAGGGTCGTTCGGACATTCAGTACTTC.

The chain is built from TRBV5-5 and TRBJ1-1; D might be TRBD1 (5 bases). The germline gives CDR1 SGHKS, CDR2 YYEKEE (reference sequence). The CDR3 extends over 13 amino acids. V lost 5 bases and J lost 9, with 17 bases in between. The CDR3 DNA sequence: TGTGCCAGCAGTTATGACGGAGGGGTAAAAGCTTTCTTT. This codes for CASSYDGGVKAFF. The full variable domain, in which reference TRBV5-5 and TRBJ1-1 provide the parts outside the CDR3, is DAGVTQSPTHLIKTRGQQVTLRCSPISGHKSVSWYQQVLGQGPQFIFQYYEKEERGRGNFPDRFSARQFPNYSSELNVNALLLGDSALYLCASSYDGGVKAFFGQGTRLTVV.

The rearrangement joins TRBV27 to TRBJ1-2, with a tentative D call TRBD1 (6 bases). Per the germline V gene, CDR1 is MNHEY and CDR2 is SMNVEV (reference sequence). Deletions cut 3 bases from V and 8 bases from J, with 13 bases between. CDR3 length: 13 amino acids. CDR3 in DNA: TGTGCCAGCAGTTTGGGGGGGGCAGAGGGCTACACCTTC. Translation gives CASSLGGAEGYTF.

The chain combines TRBV6-2 or TRBV6-3 with TRBJ2-7, with 9 positions matching TRBD1. Germline lookup yields CDR1 MNHEY and CDR2 SVGEGT. The CDR3 has 17 amino acids. The junction had 14 bases not matched to a gene; V was cut back by 2 bases and J by 6 bases. In DNA, the CDR3 is TGTGCCAGCAGTTACGGCTCCCCGGGACAGGGTTTTTCCGAGCAGTACTTC. Translating it yields CASSYGSPGQGFSEQYF.

The J gene is TRBJ2-7, the V gene TRBV6-2 or TRBV6-3, with 10 bases fitting TRBD2. CDR3 length: 15 residues. Germline V gives CDR1 MNHEY, CDR2 SVGEGT. V dropped 5 bases and J dropped 4; count of bases not matched to a gene: 8. CDR3 sequence reads: CASSIQRGGLYEQYF. CDR3 bases: TGTGCCAGCAGTATTCAGCGGGGGGGCCTTTACGAGCAGTACTTC.

The rearrangement links TRBV27 to TRBJ1-2; 7 bases align to TRBD1. The CDR3 runs 14 residues. Trimming cost V 2 bases and J 4 bases; bases outside gene matches: 4. CDR1 and CDR2 (germline): MNHEY, SMNVEV (reference sequence). The CDR3 region is CASSLRQGTYGYTF. DNA for the CDR3: TGTGCCAGCAGTTTACGACAGGGTACCTATGGCTACACCTTC.

This clone was detected once. The CDR3 here is CASSKGGTGDHGYTF. The CDR3 coding sequence is TGTGCCAGCAGCAAAGGAGGGACAGGGGATCATGGCTACACCTTC. The rearrangement joins TRBV7-2 to TRBJ1-2; 10 positions agree with TRBD1. CDR3 size: 15 residues. J gave up 6 bases and V 5 bases, and 9 bases lay outside the gene matches. Germline V lookup: CDR1 SGHTA, CDR2 FQGNSA.

The rearrangement joins TRBV18 to TRBJ1-1; 7 bases fit TRBD1. Germline CDR1 reads KGHSH; CDR2 reads LQKENI. The CDR3 consists of 14 residues. The J segment lost 1 base and the V segment lost 4 bases, leaving 3 bases of the junction unmatched. The CDR3 loop is CASSRGQRNTEAFF. The CDR3 DNA reads TGTGCCAGCTCACGGGGACAGAGGAACACTGAAGCTTTCTTT.

The CDR3 here is CASSPQRGGTDTQYF. The DNA of the CDR3 is TGTGCCAGCAGTCCCCAGCGGGGGGGCACAGATACGCAGTATTTT. The chain carries TRBV7-2 and TRBJ2-3; 9 nucleotides align to TRBD2. Germline V CDR1 and CDR2: SGHTA, FQGNSA. V was pared by 6 bases and J by 1 base, with 5 bases of the junction left unmatched. There are 15 residues in the CDR3.

The chain employs TRBV2 and TRBJ2-2; TRBD2 matches 8 bases. Germline CDR1 reads SNHLY; CDR2 reads FYNNEI. V lost 10 bases and J lost 6; bases outside the gene matches: 10. This CDR3 has 14 amino acids. For the CDR3, the DNA is TGTGCCACCGGGCGGGGGGCAAGCGCCGGGGAGCTGTTTTTT. It specifies CATGRGASAGELFF.

The chain carries TRBV7-9 and TRBJ1-3; D gene unclear. The CDR3 loop spans 16 amino acids. V lost 2 bases and J lost 2, with 13 bases in between. Germline loops: CDR1 SEHNR, CDR2 FQNEAQ (reference sequence). The CDR3 is CASSLPLLGAGNTIYF. The CDR3 region has the DNA TGTGCCAGCAGCTTACCCCTCCTTGGAGCTGGAAACACCATATATTTT.

This clone was seen more than once but under ten times. This chain connects TRBV5-1 to TRBJ1-1; D is undetermined. This CDR3 has 13 residues. Trimming removed 0 bases at V and 1 base at J, with 4 bases between. Germline CDR1 reads SGHRS; CDR2 reads YFSETQ. The CDR3 DNA reads TGCGCCAGCAGCTTGGGGGCGAACACTGAAGCTTTCTTT. Its protein product is CASSLGANTEAFF.

This clone was recorded at least ten times. The rearrangement links TRBV28 to TRBJ1-2; 7 positions match TRBD1. V lost 5 bases, J lost 3 bases, and 6 bases stayed unmatched. Germline-derived CDR1 and CDR2 are MDHEN and SYDVKM. The CDR3 has 14 amino acids. Written as DNA, the CDR3 is TGTGCCAGCAGTGGAGGGGGCTTCGACTATGGCTACACCTTC. It specifies CASSGGGFDYGYTF.

The V and J genes are TRBV4-1 and TRBJ2-5; D may be TRBD1 (6 bases). Germline V CDR1 and CDR2: MGHRA, YSYEKL. CDR3 length: 15 amino acids. The V gene lost 4 bases and the J gene lost 1 base, with 13 bases spanning the gap. CDR3: CASSRPGQPQETQYF. The CDR3 DNA follows: TGCGCCAGCAGCCGCCCCGGACAGCCCCAAGAGACCCAGTACTTC.